Following are 3 T cell receptor beta chains from one sample sequenced in a study of T cells expressing NK-cell markers. TCRdb re-called the 5' RACE reads and catalogs CDR3 proteins one per entry, DNA excluded. This table lists about 180,000 distinct CDR3 sequences. Sequencing was done on a sample of blood T cells: a sorted CD56 or NKG2C T cell subset, CD4+ or CD8+ T cells, or bulk PBMC T cells (not recorded which). All receptors derive from a woman aged 18 to 75 in good health.

The chain joins TRBV5-1 to TRBJ2-7; TCRdb names TRBD2, which stays unverified in the absence of DNA. Germline loops: CDR1 SGHRS, CDR2 YFSETQ. This CDR3 has 17 residues. Here the CDR3 reads CASSWSGAGTSSYEQYF. The full variable domain, its missing parts supplied by reference TRBV5-1 and TRBJ2-7, is KAGVTQTPRYLIKTRGQQVTLSCSPISGHRSVSWYQQTPGQGLQFLFEYFSETQRNKGNFPGRFSGRQFSNSRSEMNVSTLELGDSALYLCASSWSGAGTSSYEQYFGPGTRLTVT.

This sequence joins TRBV27 and TRBJ1-2. This CDR3 contains 14 residues. Germline loops: CDR1 MNHEY, CDR2 SMNVEV (reference sequence). This CDR3 is CASSLAGTAFGYTF.

V gene TRBV24-1 combines with J gene TRBJ2-1; TCRdb calls TRBD1, which cannot be checked without DNA. This CDR3 is built from 17 residues. Germline V gene sequence: CDR1 KGHDR, CDR2 SFDVKD. The CDR3 region is CATSILGGTGSYNEQFF.